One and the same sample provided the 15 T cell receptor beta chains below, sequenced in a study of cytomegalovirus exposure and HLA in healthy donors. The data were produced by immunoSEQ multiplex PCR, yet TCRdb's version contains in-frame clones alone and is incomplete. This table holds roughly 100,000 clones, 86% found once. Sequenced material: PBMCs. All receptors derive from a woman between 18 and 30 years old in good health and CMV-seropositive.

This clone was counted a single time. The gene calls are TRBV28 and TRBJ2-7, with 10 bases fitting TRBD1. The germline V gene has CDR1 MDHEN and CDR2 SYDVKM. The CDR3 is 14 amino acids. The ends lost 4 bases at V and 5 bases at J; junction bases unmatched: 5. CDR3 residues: CASSWSTGGHEQYF. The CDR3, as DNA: TGTGCCAGCAGTTGGTCGACAGGGGGCCACGAGCAGTACTTC.

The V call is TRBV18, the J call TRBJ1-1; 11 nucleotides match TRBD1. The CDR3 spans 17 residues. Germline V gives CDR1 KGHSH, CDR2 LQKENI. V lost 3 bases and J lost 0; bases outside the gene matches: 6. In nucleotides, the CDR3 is TGTGCCAGCTCACCCCGGACAGGGGGCTCCTTGAACACTGAAGCTTTCTTT. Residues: CASSPRTGGSLNTEAFF. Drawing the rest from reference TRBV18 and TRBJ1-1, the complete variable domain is NAGVMQNPRHLVRRRGQEARLRCSPMKGHSHVYWYRQLPEEGLKFMVYLQKENIIDESGMPKERFSAEFPKEGPSILRIQQVVRGDSAAYFCASSPRTGGSLNTEAFFGQGTRLTVV.

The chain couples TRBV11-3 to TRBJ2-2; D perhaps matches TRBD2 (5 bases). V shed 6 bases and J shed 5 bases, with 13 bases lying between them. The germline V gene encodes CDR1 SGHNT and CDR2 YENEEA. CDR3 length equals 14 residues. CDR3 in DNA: TGTGCCAGCAGGGGAGTAGCGAGAACCGGGGAGCTGTTTTTT. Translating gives CASRGVARTGELFF.

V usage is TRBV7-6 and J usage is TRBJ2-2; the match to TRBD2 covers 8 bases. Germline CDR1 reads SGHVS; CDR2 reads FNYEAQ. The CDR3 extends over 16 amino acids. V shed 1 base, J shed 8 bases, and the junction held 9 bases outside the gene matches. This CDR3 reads CASSLERGLGTGELFF. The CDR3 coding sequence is TGTGCCAGCAGCTTAGAGAGGGGACTAGGGACTGGGGAGCTGTTTTTT.

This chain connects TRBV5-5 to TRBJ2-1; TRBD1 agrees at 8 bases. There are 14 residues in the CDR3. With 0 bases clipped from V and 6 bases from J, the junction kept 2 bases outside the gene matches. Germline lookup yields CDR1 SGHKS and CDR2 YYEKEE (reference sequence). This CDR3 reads CASSLGTGLNEQFF. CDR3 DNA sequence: TGTGCCAGCAGCTTGGGGACAGGGCTCAATGAGCAGTTCTTC.

The CDR3 loop is CASSSGTLNTEAFF. CDR3 DNA sequence: TGTGCCAGCAGCTCCGGGACATTAAACACTGAAGCTTTCTTT. V is TRBV13 and J is TRBJ1-1; D perhaps matches TRBD1 (6 bases). The V end was cut by 4 bases, the J end by 2 bases, with 11 bases between. Germline CDR1 and CDR2: PRHDT and FYEKMQ (reference sequence). The CDR3 length is 14 residues.

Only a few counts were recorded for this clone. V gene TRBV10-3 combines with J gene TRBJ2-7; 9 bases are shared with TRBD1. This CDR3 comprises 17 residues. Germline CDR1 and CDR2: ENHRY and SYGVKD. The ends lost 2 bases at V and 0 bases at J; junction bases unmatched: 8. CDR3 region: CAISEAQQGANSYEQYF. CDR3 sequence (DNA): TGTGCCATCAGTGAGGCCCAACAGGGGGCCAACTCCTACGAGCAGTACTTC.

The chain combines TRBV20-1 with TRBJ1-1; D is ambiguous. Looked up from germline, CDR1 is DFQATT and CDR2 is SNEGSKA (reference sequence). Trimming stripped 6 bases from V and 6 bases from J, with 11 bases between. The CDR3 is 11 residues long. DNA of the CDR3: TGCAGTGCCCGCCCCGGGGCTGAAGCTTTCTTT. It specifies CSARPGAEAFF.

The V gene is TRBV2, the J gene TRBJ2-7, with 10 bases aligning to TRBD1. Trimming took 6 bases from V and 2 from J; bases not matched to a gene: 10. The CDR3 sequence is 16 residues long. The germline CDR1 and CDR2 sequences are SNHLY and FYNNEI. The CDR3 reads CASSGRQGATPYEQYF. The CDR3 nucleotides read TGTGCCAGCAGCGGGCGACAGGGGGCGACCCCCTACGAGCAGTACTTC.

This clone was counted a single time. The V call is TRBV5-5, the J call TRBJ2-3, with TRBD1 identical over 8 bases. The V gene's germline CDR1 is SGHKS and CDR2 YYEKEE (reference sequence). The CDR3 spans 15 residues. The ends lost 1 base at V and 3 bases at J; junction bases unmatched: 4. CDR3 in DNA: TGTGCCAGCAGCTTGAGGGGACAGGCGACAGATACGCAGTATTTT. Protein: CASSLRGQATDTQYF.

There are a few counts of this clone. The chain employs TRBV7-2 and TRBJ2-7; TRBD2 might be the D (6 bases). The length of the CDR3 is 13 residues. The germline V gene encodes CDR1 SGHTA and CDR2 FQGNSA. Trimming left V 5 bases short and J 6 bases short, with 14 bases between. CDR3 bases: TGTGCCAGCAGCCCCGGGGGACCTCCCGAGCAGTACTTC. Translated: CASSPGGPPEQYF.

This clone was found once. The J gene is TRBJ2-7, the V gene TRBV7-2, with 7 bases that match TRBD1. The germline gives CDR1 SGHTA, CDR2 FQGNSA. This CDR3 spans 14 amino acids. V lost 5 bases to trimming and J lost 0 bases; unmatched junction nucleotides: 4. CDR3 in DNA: TGTGCCAGCAGCGCCCGGGACAGCTCCTACGAGCAGTACTTC. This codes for CASSARDSSYEQYF.

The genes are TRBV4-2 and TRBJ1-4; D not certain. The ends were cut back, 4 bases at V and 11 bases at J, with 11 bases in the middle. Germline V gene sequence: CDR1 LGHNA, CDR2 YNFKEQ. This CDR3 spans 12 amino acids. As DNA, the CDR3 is TGTGCCAGCAGCCCCTCCAAACTGAAACTGTTTTTT. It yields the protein CASSPSKLKLFF.

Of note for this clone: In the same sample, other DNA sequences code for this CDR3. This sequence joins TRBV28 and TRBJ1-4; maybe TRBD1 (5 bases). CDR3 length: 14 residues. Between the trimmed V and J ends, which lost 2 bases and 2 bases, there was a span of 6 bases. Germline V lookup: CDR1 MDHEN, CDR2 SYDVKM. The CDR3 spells CASSLGGTNEKLFF. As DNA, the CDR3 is TGTGCCAGCAGTTTAGGGGGGACTAATGAAAAACTGTTTTTT.

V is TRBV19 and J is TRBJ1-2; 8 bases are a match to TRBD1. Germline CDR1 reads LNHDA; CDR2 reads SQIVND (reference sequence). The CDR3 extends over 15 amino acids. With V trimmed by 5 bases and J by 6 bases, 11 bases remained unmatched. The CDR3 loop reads CASSSRQGRRDGYTF. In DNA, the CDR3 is TGTGCCAGTAGTTCCCGACAGGGGCGGAGGGATGGCTACACCTTC.